This T cell receptor beta chain was recorded in a study of blood T cell repertoires in COVID-19. The wider study: Acute-phase and convalescent COVID-19 samples originated in the United States, Italy and Spain. The cDNA or gDNA used as material had been derived from T cells, B-cell-depleted T cells, or PBMCs.

The table lists this clone with a few counts. As handled by the study authors: Cell counts per sample came from amplifying reference gene primers. Assay used: immunoSEQ multiplex PCR; TCRdb lists only in-frame clones, some missing. That table is the source of V, J and clone size, and D and trimming were worked out from the DNA. The sample has around 62,000 clones; roughly 92% are singletons. V was pared by 3 bases and J by 8 bases, with 9 bases of the junction left unmatched. CDR3 length equals 16 residues. The clonotype comes from a man between 65 and 80 years old with active COVID-19. The chain uses TRBV23-1 and TRBJ1-6; 8 bases line up with TRBD1. TRBV23-1 is an open reading frame, and its role is uncertain. The sequenced sample was peripheral blood. The CDR3 here is CASSHPGQGVHSPLHF. DNA of the CDR3: TGCGCCAGCAGTCACCCTGGACAGGGTGTACATTCACCCCTCCACTTT.